This is a list of T cell receptor beta chains from one sample in a study of blood T cell repertoires in COVID-19. This table comes from immunoSEQ multiplex PCR, and its TCRdb copy is limited to in-frame clones, with some not included. The table has roughly 70,000 clones, around 92% seen once. Material for sequencing was peripheral blood. Every receptor here comes from a human donor with active COVID-19. The donor label of this sample is uncertain. CDR3s leave out the opening cysteine and the closing phenylalanine or tryptophan. Fields, in order: V gene, clone size, D gene, J gene, CDR3 protein. A D gene is named only where the DNA matches it firmly. Some rows mark clone size as missing; the rest say once, few, many or name a class of expanded clone.

>TRBV28|NA|TRBD1|TRBJ2-7
ASSGQGAGNYEQY
>TRBV30|NA|TRBD2|TRBJ2-1
AWSVLTGGEQF
>TRBV28|once|TRBD1|TRBJ2-7
ASRSAGTGGGRSSYEQY
>TRBV5-4|NA|TRBD2|TRBJ2-7
ASSLGLASSYEQY
>TRBV6-4|NA|NA|TRBJ2-3
ASSGWGPLDLTDTQY
>TRBV27|NA|TRBD2|TRBJ2-2
ASSLLAVSGELF
>TRBV11-2|NA|NA|TRBJ2-3
ASNSQGIDTQY
>TRBV27|NA|NA|TRBJ2-3
ATTRAPGTDTQY
>TRBV4-1|NA|TRBD2|TRBJ2-1
ASSQGSFAGLVNEQF
>TRBV5-1|NA|NA|TRBJ2-1
ASSLGPSQGNEQF
>TRBV6-5|NA|TRBD1|TRBJ2-2
ASSYFPTGGHGELF
>TRBV28|NA|NA|TRBJ2-6
ASSGGGDGANVLT
>TRBV19|NA|NA|TRBJ1-1
ASSITHLRGGGTEAF
>TRBV24-1|NA|NA|TRBJ2-7
ATRGHLSYEQY
>TRBV6-2/TRBV6-3|NA|TRBD2|TRBJ2-7
ASSLPTSGSYEQY
>TRBV6-5|NA|NA|TRBJ2-1
ASTQRGRQF
>TRBV21-1|NA|NA|TRBJ1-2
ASSNGCDYGYT
>TRBV28|NA|TRBD2|TRBJ2-1
ASSPSGYYNEQF
>TRBV29-1|NA|TRBD1|TRBJ1-3
SGKTGGRNTIY
>TRBV9|NA|TRBD2|TRBJ2-4
ASSTPGLAENIQY
>TRBV30|NA|NA|TRBJ1-1
AWSVLFTNTEAF
>TRBV7-2|once|NA|TRBJ1-3
ASSTELGNTIY
>TRBV10-1|NA|NA|TRBJ1-4
ASSDSTATNEKLF
>TRBV5-1|NA|TRBD1|TRBJ2-7
ASSLEQGAHYEQY
>TRBV10-3|NA|TRBD2|TRBJ2-7
AIGRGSYEQY
>TRBV18|few|NA|TRBJ2-3
ASSQGTTDTQY
>TRBV5-1|NA|TRBD2|TRBJ2-7
ASTPGGSSYEQY
>TRBV5-1|NA|NA|TRBJ2-2
ASSLDGYTGELF
>TRBV10-3|NA|TRBD1|TRBJ1-1
AITTGGIANTEAF
>TRBV5-1|NA|NA|TRBJ1-6
ASSLYTGTSPLH
>TRBV4-1|NA|TRBD2|TRBJ2-7
ASSQVSGSHEQY
>TRBV7-8|NA|TRBD2|TRBJ2-2
ASRHGLAGSGELF
>TRBV7-2|NA|NA|TRBJ1-4
ASSPSYRDEKLF
>TRBV6-2/TRBV6-3|few|NA|TRBJ1-5
ASSYLSSRGNQPQH
>TRBV9|NA|TRBD2|TRBJ2-1
ASSALGLAAYNEQF
>TRBV7-9|NA|NA|TRBJ1-1
ASTSLQTLSTEAF
>TRBV6-2/TRBV6-3|NA|TRBD2|TRBJ2-1
ASSYFTTLAGGPDEQF
>TRBV4-1|NA|NA|TRBJ1-4
ASSQDRNRVREKLF
>TRBV3-1/TRBV3-2|NA|NA|TRBJ2-1
ASSQDRVSQF
>TRBV9|NA|TRBD2|TRBJ2-3
ASSAGGRGRTDTQY
>TRBV6-5|once|TRBD2|TRBJ2-1
ATGLADNEQF
>TRBV19|NA|TRBD1|TRBJ2-7
ASSSAGTGVDEQY
>TRBV10-2|NA|NA|TRBJ2-7
ASSDPQGNLPYEQY